Shown below are 21 T cell receptor beta chains from a single sample sequenced in a study of technical replicates of blood from several donors. Clones were read by immunoSEQ multiplex PCR, and TCRdb kept only the in-frame ones, dropping some. The sample carries about 63,000 clones, approximately 86% recorded once. The sequenced material came from PBMCs. These receptor sequences come from a human donor in good health. Some clones in this sample may be carry-over from other donors' samples.

The chain links TRBV5-1 to TRBJ2-7; a possible D gene is TRBD2 (6 bases). Germline loops: CDR1 SGHRS, CDR2 YFSETQ. The ends were cut back, 0 bases at V and 4 bases at J, with 17 bases in the middle. The CDR3 has 16 residues. In nucleotides, the CDR3 is TGCGCCAGCAGCTTGGGCCAGGGAGGAGCGGCGTACGAGCAGTACTTC. Amino acids: CASSLGQGGAAYEQYF.

The chain combines TRBV5-1 with TRBJ2-7, with TRBD1 identical over 8 bases. Trimming took 0 bases from V and 2 from J; bases not matched to a gene: 4. This CDR3 has 15 residues. Germline V gives CDR1 SGHRS, CDR2 YFSETQ. The CDR3 nucleotides read TGCGCCAGCAGCTTGGATGGACAGGGCCCCTACGAGCAGTACTTC. It codes for CASSLDGQGPYEQYF.

The chain joins TRBV2 to TRBJ2-2; 10 nucleotides line up with TRBD2. With V trimmed by 7 bases and J by 4 bases, 9 bases remained unmatched. The V gene's germline CDR1 is SNHLY and CDR2 FYNNEI. CDR3 length: 16 amino acids. The CDR3 region is CASIGLAGDATGELFF. CDR3 coding DNA: TGTGCCAGCATAGGGCTAGCGGGGGATGCCACCGGGGAGCTGTTTTTT.

This clone was observed once. The V call is TRBV7-2, the J call TRBJ1-6, with D tentatively TRBD1 (5 bases). In germline, CDR1 is SGHTA, CDR2 FQGNSA. The CDR3 has 15 residues. V was pared by 4 bases and J by 13 bases, with 20 bases between. The CDR3 reads CASSYRTPGLAPLHF. The CDR3 DNA sequence: TGTGCCAGCAGCTACAGGACACCTGGGTTGGCCCCCCTCCACTTT.

The chain combines TRBV7-2 with TRBJ2-2, with D possibly matching TRBD2 (6 bases). The V end lost 5 bases, the J end lost 9 bases, and 16 bases lay between the germline ends. The CDR3 extends over 14 amino acids. Germline values: CDR1 SGHTA, CDR2 FQGNSA. CDR3 coding DNA: TGTGCCAGCAGCCCCGGCGCAGGGAGGAGGGAGCTGTTTTTT. Translation: CASSPGAGRRELFF.

The genes are TRBV18 and TRBJ2-6; a weak D match, TRBD1 (6 bases). The CDR3 runs 15 residues. V dropped 5 bases and J dropped 2 bases, with 10 bases sitting between them. The V gene's germline CDR1 is KGHSH and CDR2 LQKENI. CDR3 loop: CASSARGAGANVLTF. CDR3 bases: TGTGCCAGCTCAGCCAGGGGAGCTGGGGCCAACGTCCTGACTTTC. The entire variable domain, with the rest obtained from reference TRBV18 and TRBJ2-6, is as follows: NAGVMQNPRHLVRRRGQEARLRCSPMKGHSHVYWYRQLPEEGLKFMVYLQKENIIDESGMPKERFSAEFPKEGPSILRIQQVVRGDSAAYFCASSARGAGANVLTFGAGSRLTVL.

The V and J genes are TRBV29-1 and TRBJ2-3; 11 bases agree with TRBD1. CDR3 size: 18 residues. Germline V gene lookup returns CDR1 SQVTM and CDR2 ANQGSEA. V was pared by 6 bases and J by 1 base, with 15 bases of the junction left unmatched. The CDR3 loop reads CSVKRDRGFVLRTDTQYF. CDR3 sequence (DNA): TGCAGCGTCAAACGGGACAGGGGGTTTGTCCTCCGCACAGATACGCAGTATTTT.

V and J are TRBV7-9 and TRBJ2-5; 9 nucleotides align to TRBD2. The junction had 4 bases not matched to a gene; V was cut back by 0 bases and J by 2 bases. Germline V gene lookup returns CDR1 SEHNR and CDR2 FQNEAQ (reference sequence). The CDR3 extends over 16 amino acids. The CDR3 is CASSLASGRKQETQYF. CDR3 sequence (DNA): TGTGCCAGCAGCTTAGCTAGCGGGAGAAAACAAGAGACCCAGTACTTC.

The chain is built from TRBV10-3 and TRBJ2-7, with 10 bases aligning to TRBD2. CDR1 is ENHRY and CDR2 is SYGVKD in the germline V gene. The junction had 12 bases not matched to a gene; V was cut back by 10 bases and J by 6 bases. The CDR3 runs to 14 residues. The CDR3 DNA follows: TGTGCCACCCAAGGGGCTAGCGGGAGCCCCGAGCAGTACTTC. This gives the protein CATQGASGSPEQYF.

J is TRBJ2-1 and V is TRBV7-9; TRBD2 aligns across 12 bases. Germline V gives CDR1 SEHNR, CDR2 FQNEAQ (reference sequence). The CDR3 spans 14 residues. V lost 6 bases and J lost 10; bases outside the gene matches: 7. The CDR3 loop is CASRQTGLAGEQFF. The CDR3 DNA is TGTGCCAGCAGGCAAACTGGACTAGCGGGGGAGCAGTTCTTC.

The chain employs TRBV14 and TRBJ2-5; D may be TRBD2 (5 bases). This CDR3 is 13 amino acids long. Trimming took 6 bases from V and 1 from J, leaving 9 bases between them. Germline lookup yields CDR1 SGHDN and CDR2 FVKESK. The CDR3 sequence is CASRESGQETQYF. In DNA, the CDR3 is TGTGCCAGCAGGGAAAGCGGCCAAGAGACCCAGTACTTC.

This clone was found a few times. The gene calls are TRBV19 and TRBJ1-2, with 8 bases lining up with TRBD1. Germline CDR1 reads LNHDA; CDR2 reads SQIVND (reference sequence). The CDR3 has 14 amino acids. Trimming removed 6 bases from V and 8 bases from J; junction bases left unmatched: 11. This CDR3 is CASRADRDSGGYTF. CDR3 in DNA: TGTGCCAGTAGAGCGGACAGGGATTCGGGAGGCTACACCTTC.

The chain joins TRBV19 to TRBJ2-3, with TRBD2 identical over 8 bases. After removal of 6 bases from V and 7 bases from J, the junction contained 6 bases not matched to a gene. Germline CDR1 LNHDA, CDR2 SQIVND (reference sequence). The CDR3 runs 13 residues. For the CDR3, the DNA is TGTGCCAGTAGGATTAGCGGGACGAATACGCAGTATTTT. Amino acids: CASRISGTNTQYF.

This chain uses TRBV7-6 with TRBJ2-5; weak D call: TRBD2 (6 bases). Trimming took off 4 bases at V and 5 bases at J, with 20 bases between the two ends. Per germline, CDR1 SGHVS and CDR2 FNYEAQ. The CDR3 is 16 amino acids. CDR3 protein: CASSSYFDGSHETQYF. CDR3 nucleotides: TGTGCCAGCAGCTCCTATTTCGACGGGAGCCACGAGACCCAGTACTTC.

V gene TRBV6-6 combines with J gene TRBJ1-6; possibly TRBD1 for D (5 bases). The CDR3 is 13 amino acids. The V end was cut by 4 bases, the J end by 7 bases, with 8 bases between. The germline gives CDR1 MNHNY, CDR2 SVGAGI (reference sequence). CDR3 in amino acids: CASSSSGNSPLHF. CDR3 in DNA: TGTGCCAGCAGTTCATCAGGGAATTCACCCCTCCACTTT.

This clone was picked up one time. V is TRBV6-1 and J is TRBJ2-7, with 7 bases fitting TRBD1. CDR1 and CDR2 from the germline V gene are MNHNS and SASEGT. The CDR3 is made up of 13 amino acids. With V trimmed by 4 bases and J by 7 bases, 7 bases remained unmatched. The CDR3 DNA sequence: TGTGCCAGCAGTGGACAGGGTACAAGTGAGCAGTACTTC. This translates into CASSGQGTSEQYF.

The J gene is TRBJ1-2, the V gene TRBV5-4; 10 bases agree with TRBD1. Germline V gives CDR1 SGHNT, CDR2 YYREEE (reference sequence). V shed 2 bases and J 7 bases; nucleotides not matched to a gene: 8. There are 15 residues in the CDR3. The CDR3 loop is CASSFQTGGAFGYTF. The DNA for the CDR3 is TGTGCCAGCAGCTTCCAGACAGGGGGCGCTTTTGGCTACACCTTC. Variable domain in full (rest from reference TRBV5-4 and TRBJ1-2): ETGVTQSPTHLIKTRGQQVTLRCSSQSGHNTVSWYQQALGQGPQFIFQYYREEENGRGNFPPRFSGLQFPNYSSELNVNALELDDSALYLCASSFQTGGAFGYTFGSGTRLTVV.

The chain joins TRBV4-1 to TRBJ2-1; maybe TRBD1 (6 bases). The germline gives CDR1 MGHRA, CDR2 YSYEKL. CDR3 length: 18 residues. The V end lost 0 bases, the J end lost 5 bases, and 20 bases lay between the germline ends. This CDR3 reads CASSQEGALDVGHNEQFF. The CDR3 nucleotides are TGCGCCAGCAGCCAAGAGGGGGCGTTGGACGTAGGACACAATGAGCAGTTCTTC.

This clone has a single count. The chain has TRBV30 and TRBJ2-7; TRBD1 matches 9 bases. The CDR3 runs to 16 residues. Looked up from germline, CDR1 is GTSNPN and CDR2 is SVGIG (reference sequence). The J segment lost 2 bases and the V segment lost 3 bases, leaving 11 bases of the junction unmatched. The DNA for the CDR3 is TGTGCCTGGAGCCTCTCCCCGGGACAGGGAACCTACGAGCAGTACTTC. It codes for CAWSLSPGQGTYEQYF.

This clone was seen repeatedly, ten times or more. The V gene is TRBV9, the J gene TRBJ2-7; D is undetermined. V gave up 4 bases and J gave up 5 bases, with 16 bases separating them. Per germline, CDR1 SGDLS and CDR2 YYNGEE. This CDR3 spans 14 amino acids. The CDR3: CASSPRVAEDEQYF. Here the CDR3 DNA reads TGTGCCAGCAGCCCCCGGGTCGCCGAGGACGAGCAGTACTTC.

The rearrangement uses TRBV7-9 and TRBJ2-3, with TRBD2 matching 13 bases. Germline V gives CDR1 SEHNR, CDR2 FQNEAQ (reference sequence). J lost 3 bases, V lost 4 bases, and 10 bases had no gene match. The CDR3 is 18 residues long. The CDR3 sequence is CASSSPGLAGPRTDTQYF. The CDR3 bases are TGTGCCAGCAGCTCCCCGGGACTAGCGGGACCTAGGACAGATACGCAGTATTTT. Full variable domain (remainder filled in from reference TRBV7-9 and TRBJ2-3): DTGVSQNPRHKITKRGQNVTFRCDPISEHNRLYWYRQTLGQGPEFLTYFQNEAQLEKSRLLSDRFSAERPKGSFSTLEIQRTEQGDSAMYLCASSSPGLAGPRTDTQYFGPGTRLTVL.